Each of the 5 T cell receptor beta chains below was sequenced from the same sample in a study of cytotoxic CD8 clonotypes in ibrutinib-treated CLL. TCRdb's copy holds only in-frame clones and misses some; the assay was immunoSEQ multiplex PCR. The data contain about 330,000 clones, 67% of them seen just once; the ten biggest clones take up roughly 6.8%. Material: PBMCs, obtained after 36 months of ibrutinib treatment. The receptors come from a human donor with chronic lymphocytic leukemia.

The J gene is TRBJ1-2, the V gene TRBV15; D not resolved. V was cut by 5 bases and J by 2 bases, with 12 bases left in between. Per the germline V gene, CDR1 is LNHNV and CDR2 is YYDKDF (reference sequence). CDR3 length: 14 residues. This CDR3 reads CATSDQFTNYGYTF. The CDR3 region has the DNA TGTGCCACCAGCGATCAGTTCACAAACTATGGCTACACCTTC.

This clone was seen only a few times. V and J are TRBV2 and TRBJ2-2, with D possibly matching TRBD1 (5 bases). With 8 bases removed from V and 1 base from J, the gap between germline ends came to 8 bases. This CDR3 region has 13 residues. Germline loops: CDR1 SNHLY, CDR2 FYNNEI. CDR3 residues: CASSRGNTGELFF. CDR3 nucleotides: TGTGCCAGCTCTAGGGGGAACACCGGGGAGCTGTTTTTT.

This chain connects TRBV15 to TRBJ1-3, with unresolved D. Germline CDR1 LNHNV, CDR2 YYDKDF (reference sequence). Trimming removed 8 bases from V and 3 bases from J, with 17 bases in between. This CDR3 has 15 residues. In DNA, the CDR3 is TGTGCCACCCGGGGTTTGGGCTTAGGTGGAAACACCATATATTTT. Its translation: CATRGLGLGGNTIYF.

The CDR3 loop is CASSLWGPNYGYTF. DNA for the CDR3: TGTGCCAGCAGTTTATGGGGGCCGAACTATGGCTACACCTTC. The V call is TRBV27, the J call TRBJ1-2; D might be TRBD1 (6 bases). CDR3 length equals 14 residues. Germline values: CDR1 MNHEY, CDR2 SMNVEV (reference sequence). Deletions cut 1 base from V and 2 bases from J, with 8 bases between.

This clone was counted a few times. The chain combines TRBV6-6 with TRBJ2-4, with 11 bases identical to TRBD2. The CDR3 contains 15 residues. J lost 6 bases, V lost 2 bases, and 3 bases had no gene match. CDR1 and CDR2 (germline): MNHNY, SVGAGI (reference sequence). The CDR3: CASSYGLAGGNIQYF. Here the CDR3 DNA reads TGTGCCAGCAGTTACGGGCTAGCGGGGGGAAACATTCAGTACTTC.